One sample yielded the 28 T cell receptor beta chains listed below, sequenced in a study of molecular identifiers for immune sequencing clone quantification. From the PCR reads, TCRdb called clonotypes with MiXCR, one entry per CDR3 protein. The repertoire holds over 600,000 distinct CDR3 sequences, with about 20% as singletons. Sample: naive CD8+ T cells from blood, with Jurkat cell RNA spiked in. Regarding subset: FACS-sorted CD8+CD4-CCR7+CD45RA+ naive T cells. The receptor set was obtained from a human donor in good health. Some libraries in this study had Jurkat cell RNA spiked in.

This clonotype was detected many times. The gene calls are TRBV6-2 or TRBV6-3 and TRBJ1-5; D is unclear. CDR1 MNHEY and CDR2 SVGEGT come from the germline V gene. CDR3 length equals 17 residues. Trimming removed 0 bases from V and 2 bases from J, with 14 bases in between. This CDR3 reads CASSYSTTSPGNQPQHF. For the CDR3, the DNA is TGTGCCAGCAGTTACTCGACTACCTCCCCCGGCAATCAGCCCCAGCATTTT.

A few counts support this clonotype. This sequence joins TRBV6-2 or TRBV6-3 and TRBJ1-5, with D unclear. This CDR3 spans 14 amino acids. The germline V gene encodes CDR1 MNHEY and CDR2 SVGEGT. V lost 4 bases and J lost 7, with 14 bases in between. The CDR3, as DNA: TGTGCCAGCAGTTTTTTTATTGAGGACCAGCCCCAGCATTTT. As protein: CASSFFIEDQPQHF.

This clonotype came up many times. The chain employs TRBV12-3 or TRBV12-4 and TRBJ1-4; 8 bases line up with TRBD1. The junction had 6 bases not matched to a gene; V was cut back by 10 bases and J by 5 bases. The CDR3 sequence is 13 residues long. As DNA, the CDR3 is TGTGCCACGCGGACAGGGTTGAATGAAAAACTGTTTTTT. Translated, it gives CATRTGLNEKLFF.

On this clonotype itself: It may be a read error: a sequence one base away is much more abundant. This is likely a read error, given that the CDR3 carries no conserved phenylalanine or tryptophan at its end. J is TRBJ1-1 and V is TRBV7-3; D is undetermined. The CDR3 length is 13 residues. Between the trimmed V and J ends, which lost 3 bases and 4 bases, there was a span of 9 bases. Germline assignment: CDR1 SGHTA and CDR2 FQGTGA. The CDR3 DNA reads as TGTGCCAGCAGCTTTTCCGGGGTCACTGAAGCTTTCTCT. Its protein is CASSFSGVTEAFS.

A note on this clonotype: One end of the junction fails to match germline, which may point to a read error. The rearrangement links TRBV2 to TRBJ1-1; no clear D. There are 13 residues in the CDR3. In germline, CDR1 is SNHLY, CDR2 FYNNEI. For the CDR3, the DNA is TGTGCCGGCAGTGAAACAGTGAACACTGAAGCTTTCTTT. Translated: CAGSETVNTEAFF.

In its sample, this clonotype was seen many times. The chain is built from TRBV18 and TRBJ2-7, with 13 bases matching TRBD2. In germline, CDR1 is KGHSH, CDR2 LQKENI. The CDR3 covers 16 residues. V lost 4 bases to trimming and J lost 7 bases; unmatched junction nucleotides: 10. The CDR3 loop reads CASSRTSGGGEQEQYF. CDR3 DNA: TGTGCCAGCTCACGGACTAGCGGGGGCGGGGAGCAGGAGCAGTACTTC.

In regard to this clonotype: A much larger clone lies a single base off, so this may be a read error. This rearrangement joins TRBV18 to TRBJ2-7; 8 nucleotides line up with TRBD2. This CDR3 spans 15 amino acids. Looked up from germline, CDR1 is KGHSH and CDR2 is LQKENI. CDR3 sequence: CAGSLPGLGDYEQYF. The CDR3 DNA is TGTGCCGGCTCACTTCCGGGACTAGGGGACTACGAGCAGTACTTC.

This clonotype was picked up many times. This chain connects TRBV29-1 to TRBJ1-3; D gene unclear. CDR3 length: 17 residues. V lost 0 bases to trimming and J lost 1 base, with 16 bases between them. Germline V CDR1 and CDR2: SQVTM, ANQGSEA. The CDR3 spells CSVEDRGSDYSGNTIYF. In DNA, the CDR3 is TGCAGCGTTGAAGATCGAGGGTCCGACTATTCTGGAAACACCATATATTTT.

Ten or more counts support this clonotype. CDR3 region: CSARQGRGNQPQHF. CDR3 coding DNA: TGCAGTGCTAGACAGGGCCGCGGCAATCAGCCCCAGCATTTT. The chain carries TRBV20-1 and TRBJ1-5, with D possibly being TRBD1 (5 bases). This CDR3 has 14 residues. V gave up 2 bases and J gave up 2 bases, with 10 bases separating them. Germline CDR1 and CDR2: DFQATT and SNEGSKA (reference sequence).

Only a few counts were recorded for this clonotype. The chain carries TRBV19 and TRBJ2-7; 11 positions agree with TRBD2. The trim removed 5 bases at V and 7 bases at J, leaving 7 bases unmatched. This CDR3 spans 14 amino acids. Looked up from germline, CDR1 is LNHDA and CDR2 is SQIVND (reference sequence). This chain's CDR3 is CASSASGGFLEQYF. CDR3 bases: TGTGCCAGTAGTGCTAGCGGGGGGTTTTTGGAGCAGTACTTC.

At least ten counts were recorded for this clonotype. The CDR3, as DNA: TGCGCCAGCAGCCAAGGGATGGGGGACTCTGCGCCCCAGCATTTT. Translation gives CASSQGMGDSAPQHF. This chain uses TRBV4-1 with TRBJ1-5; tentatively, D is TRBD1 (5 bases). This CDR3 is built from 15 residues. V was trimmed by 1 base and J by 9 bases, leaving 16 bases between them. Germline CDR1 MGHRA, CDR2 YSYEKL.

This clonotype was picked up a small number of times. This rearrangement joins TRBV6-2 or TRBV6-3 to TRBJ1-5, with 8 bases fitting TRBD1. Per the germline V gene, CDR1 is MNHEY and CDR2 is SVGEGT. The V and J ends lost 5 bases and 0 bases, in that order; junction bases with no gene match: 9. The CDR3 is made up of 17 amino acids. In DNA, the CDR3 is TGTGCCAGCAGTGGCGACAGGGGCCGGAATAGCAATCAGCCCCAGCATTTT. Amino acids: CASSGDRGRNSNQPQHF.

Turning to this clonotype: One junction end disagrees with the germline gene, perhaps due to a read error. The chain combines TRBV7-9 with TRBJ2-1, with 11 bases identical to TRBD2. The CDR3 sequence is 16 residues long. Germline assignment: CDR1 SEHNR and CDR2 FQNEAQ (reference sequence). The CDR3 protein is CASLGTSGSSYNKQFF. The CDR3, as DNA: TGTGCCAGTCTCGGGACTAGCGGATCCTCCTACAATAAGCAGTTCTTC.

This clonotype was detected only a few times. The chain is built from TRBV5-6 and TRBJ1-2, with 8 bases aligning to TRBD1. V lost 3 bases to trimming and J lost 4 bases; unmatched junction nucleotides: 17. The CDR3 runs to 18 residues. Germline lookup yields CDR1 SGHDT and CDR2 YYEEEE. CDR3 loop: CASSSDTTQGAGFYGYTF. The CDR3 bases are TGTGCCAGCAGCTCCGATACAACCCAGGGGGCAGGGTTCTATGGCTACACCTTC.

In its sample, this clonotype was seen many times. The chain couples TRBV6-6 to TRBJ2-3, with TRBD2 identical over 8 bases. V trimming: 0 bases; J trimming: 6 bases; junction bases outside the gene matches: 14. Germline V gene data show CDR1 as MNHNY and CDR2 as SVGAGI (reference sequence). This CDR3 has 18 amino acids. The CDR3 DNA reads as TGTGCCAGCAGTTACTCGGGCGGGGGAGCGGGGGCGCTGGATACGCAGTATTTT. The encoded protein is CASSYSGGGAGALDTQYF.

This clonotype was seen a handful of times. This chain links TRBV11-2 with TRBJ1-5; weak D call: TRBD1 (5 bases). The CDR3 extends over 17 amino acids. Per germline, CDR1 SGHAT and CDR2 FQNNGV. Trimming took off 3 bases at V and 0 bases at J, with 15 bases between the two ends. CDR3 in amino acids: CASSFSSRDYSNQPQHF. The CDR3, as DNA: TGTGCCAGCAGCTTCTCCTCCAGGGACTATAGCAATCAGCCCCAGCATTTT.

In the case of this clonotype: This may stem from a read error, because a much larger clone lies one nucleotide away. The chain is built from TRBV12-3 or TRBV12-4 and TRBJ2-3; 10 nucleotides line up with TRBD1. The length of the CDR3 is 17 residues. For the CDR3, the DNA is TGTGCCGGCAGTCCGAGGGACAGGGGCGTTGAGACAGATACGCAGTATTTT. This gives the protein CAGSPRDRGVETDTQYF.

Turning to this clonotype: A much more abundant neighbour one base away suggests this may be a read error. CDR3 nucleotides: TGTGCCAGCAGCTCGGAGGGCGGGGAGCTGCTTTTT. It encodes CASSSEGGELLF. This chain links TRBV7-9 with TRBJ2-2, with a possible D match to TRBD2 (6 bases). Per the germline V gene, CDR1 is SEHNR and CDR2 is FQNEAQ (reference sequence). This CDR3 is built from 12 residues.

This clonotype was detected many times. The V gene is TRBV18, the J gene TRBJ2-7; D is possibly TRBD2 (6 bases). CDR3 size: 12 residues. Germline loops: CDR1 KGHSH, CDR2 LQKENI. The V gene lost 6 bases and the J gene lost 4 bases, with 10 bases spanning the gap. CDR3 nucleotides: TGTGCCAGCTCGGGGACTTTGTACGAGCAGTACTTC. Translated: CASSGTLYEQYF.

On this clonotype itself: One end of the junction does not line up with germline, which may come from a read error. This sequence joins TRBV9 and TRBJ2-1, with D tentatively TRBD2 (5 bases). Per the germline V gene, CDR1 is SGDLS and CDR2 is YYNGEE. The CDR3 extends over 15 amino acids. In nucleotides, the CDR3 is TGTGCCAGCAGCGTACGGGGTCTCTCCTACAATGAGCAGTCCTTC. Amino acids: CASSVRGLSYNEQSF.

Concerning this clonotype: A read error may explain this, as a much larger clone is one base away. The V call is TRBV28, the J call TRBJ2-7; perhaps TRBD2 as D (6 bases). Germline V CDR1 and CDR2: MDHEN, SYDVKM. The CDR3 has 13 residues. In DNA form, the CDR3 reads TGTGCCAGCAGTTTTGGGACTTCAAGGGAGCGGTACTTC. This codes for CASSFGTSRERYF.

A remark on this clonotype: One base away lies a much larger clone, so this may be a sequencing read error. Since no conserved phenylalanine or tryptophan closes the CDR3, a read error is the likely cause. The J gene is TRBJ2-7, the V gene TRBV27; D may be TRBD1 (6 bases). The CDR3 totals 13 residues. Trimming left V 4 bases short and J 6 bases short, with 13 bases between. CDR1 and CDR2 from the germline V gene are MNHEY and SMNVEV (reference sequence). CDR3 protein: CASSWAGAAEQYL. The CDR3 nucleotides are TGTGCCAGCAGTTGGGCAGGGGCCGCCGAGCAGTACCTC.

This clonotype was observed at least ten times. CDR3 in DNA: TGTGCCAGCAGTTACGTCCAGGAGCAGTACTTC. It specifies CASSYVQEQYF. V gene TRBV6-2 or TRBV6-3 combines with J gene TRBJ2-7; no reliable D call. The V gene's germline CDR1 is MNHEY and CDR2 SVGEGT. Trimming took off 2 bases at V and 7 bases at J, with 6 bases between the two ends. This CDR3 has 11 residues.

A word on this clonotype: Possible read error: a much larger clone is one base away. The V and J genes are TRBV7-9 and TRBJ2-7, with 7 bases lining up with TRBD2. Trimming took 4 bases from V and 0 from J; bases not matched to a gene: 12. Germline-derived CDR1 and CDR2 are SEHNR and FQNEAQ (reference sequence). This CDR3 has 17 residues. CDR3 protein: CASSSTSLGGGSYEQYF. CDR3 DNA sequence: TGTGCCAGCAGCTCTACCTCTCTTGGCGGGGGCTCCTACGAGCAGTACTTC. Combining the CDR3 with reference TRBV7-9 and TRBJ2-7 gives the whole variable domain DTGVSQNPRHKITKRGQNVTFRCDPISEHNRLYWYRQTLGQGPEFLTYFQNEAQLEKSRLLSDRFSAERPKGSFSTLEIQRTEQGDSAMYLCASSSTSLGGGSYEQYFGPGTRLTVT.

In its sample, this clonotype was seen many times. The chain carries TRBV7-9 and TRBJ2-5; D gene unclear. The CDR3 length is 11 residues. CDR1 and CDR2 from the germline V gene are SEHNR and FQNEAQ (reference sequence). Trimming stripped 5 bases from V and 8 bases from J, with 9 bases between. The CDR3 spells CASSTGITQYF. The CDR3 nucleotides read TGTGCCAGCAGCACGGGTATAACCCAGTACTTC.

The J gene is TRBJ2-1, the V gene TRBV19; tentative D call: TRBD1 (5 bases). V was clipped by 3 bases and J by 8 bases, with 8 bases between them. The CDR3 totals 12 residues. Germline V gives CDR1 LNHDA, CDR2 SQIVND (reference sequence). This chain's CDR3 is CASSMKGYEQFF. CDR3 sequence (DNA): TGTGCCAGTAGTATGAAGGGGTATGAGCAGTTCTTC.

This clonotype has a count of ten or more. V usage is TRBV5-1 and J usage is TRBJ2-7; D gene unclear. The CDR3 loop spans 16 amino acids. Trimming stripped 0 bases from V and 2 bases from J, with 15 bases between. Germline values: CDR1 SGHRS, CDR2 YFSETQ. The CDR3 DNA is TGCGCCAGCAGCTTGGCCTTGAGGACCGAGACCTACGAGCAGTACTTC. Residues: CASSLALRTETYEQYF.

This clonotype was seen at least ten times. The rearrangement links TRBV4-1 to TRBJ1-5; D gene uncertain. The CDR3 loop spans 14 amino acids. The germline CDR1 and CDR2 sequences are MGHRA and YSYEKL. V shed 1 base and J shed 5 bases, with 9 bases lying between them. The CDR3 reads CASSQVAEYQPQHF. The CDR3 DNA reads TGCGCCAGCAGCCAAGTCGCGGAATATCAGCCCCAGCATTTT.